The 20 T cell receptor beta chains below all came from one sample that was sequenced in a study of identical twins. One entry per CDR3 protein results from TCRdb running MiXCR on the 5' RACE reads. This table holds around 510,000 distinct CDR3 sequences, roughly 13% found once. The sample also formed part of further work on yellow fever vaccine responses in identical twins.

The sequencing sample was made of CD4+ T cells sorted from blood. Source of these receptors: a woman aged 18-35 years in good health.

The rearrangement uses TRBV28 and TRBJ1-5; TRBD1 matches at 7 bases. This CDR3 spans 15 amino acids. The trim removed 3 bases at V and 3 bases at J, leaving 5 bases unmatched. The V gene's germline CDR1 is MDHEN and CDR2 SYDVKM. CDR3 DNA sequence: TGTGCCAGCAGTTTTTCGGGGACAGTCAATCAGCCCCAGCATTTT. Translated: CASSFSGTVNQPQHF.

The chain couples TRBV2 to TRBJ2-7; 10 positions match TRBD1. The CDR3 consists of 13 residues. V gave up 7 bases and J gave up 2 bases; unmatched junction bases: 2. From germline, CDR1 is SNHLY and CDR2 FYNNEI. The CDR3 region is CASTGTGAYEQYF. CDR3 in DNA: TGTGCCAGCACCGGGACAGGGGCCTACGAGCAGTACTTC. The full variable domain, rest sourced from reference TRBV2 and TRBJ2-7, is EPEVTQTPSHQVTQMGQEVILRCVPISNHLYFYWYRQILGQKVEFLVSFYNNEISEKSEIFDDQFSVERPDGSNFTLKIRSTKLEDSAMYFCASTGTGAYEQYFGPGTRLTVT.

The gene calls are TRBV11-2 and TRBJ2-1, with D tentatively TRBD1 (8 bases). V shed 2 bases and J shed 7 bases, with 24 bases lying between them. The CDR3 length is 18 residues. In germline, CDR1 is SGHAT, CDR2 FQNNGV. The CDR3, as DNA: TGTGCCAGCAGCTTACGATCAGCGGGACAGGAAGAGCCGAATGAGCAGTTCTTC. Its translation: CASSLRSAGQEEPNEQFF.

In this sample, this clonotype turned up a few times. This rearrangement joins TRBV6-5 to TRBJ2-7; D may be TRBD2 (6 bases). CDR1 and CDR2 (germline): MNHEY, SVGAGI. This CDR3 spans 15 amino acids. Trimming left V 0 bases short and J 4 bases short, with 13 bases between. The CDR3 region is CASSYSGLASYEQYF. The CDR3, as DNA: TGTGCCAGCAGTTACTCGGGGCTAGCGAGTTACGAGCAGTACTTC.

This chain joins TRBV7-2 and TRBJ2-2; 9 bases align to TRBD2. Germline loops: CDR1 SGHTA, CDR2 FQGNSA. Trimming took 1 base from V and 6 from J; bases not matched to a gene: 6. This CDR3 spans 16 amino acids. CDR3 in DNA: TGTGCCAGCAGCTTAGTGAGGGGACTAGCCCCCGGGGAGCTGTTTTTT. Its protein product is CASSLVRGLAPGELFF.

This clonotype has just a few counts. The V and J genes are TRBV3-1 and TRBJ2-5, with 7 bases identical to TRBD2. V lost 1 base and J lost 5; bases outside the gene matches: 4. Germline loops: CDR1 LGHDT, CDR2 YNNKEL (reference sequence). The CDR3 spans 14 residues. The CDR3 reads CASSQGGGLETQYF. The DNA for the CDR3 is TGTGCCAGCAGCCAAGGGGGGGGGTTGGAGACCCAGTACTTC.

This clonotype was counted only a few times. CDR3 sequence reads: CATSRASGGALDTQYF. The CDR3 DNA is TGTGCCACCAGCAGAGCCAGCGGGGGGGCCCTAGATACGCAGTATTTT. The chain is built from TRBV15 and TRBJ2-3, with TRBD2 matching 10 bases. Losses at the gene ends were 1 base for V and 5 bases for J; bases not matched to a gene: 6. The CDR3 sequence is 16 residues long. Looked up from germline, CDR1 is LNHNV and CDR2 is YYDKDF (reference sequence).

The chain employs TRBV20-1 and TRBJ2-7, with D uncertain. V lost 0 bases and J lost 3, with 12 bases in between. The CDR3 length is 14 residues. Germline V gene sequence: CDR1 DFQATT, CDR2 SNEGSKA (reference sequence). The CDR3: CSARDPGLIYEQYF. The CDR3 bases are TGCAGTGCTAGAGATCCAGGTCTAATCTACGAGCAGTACTTC.

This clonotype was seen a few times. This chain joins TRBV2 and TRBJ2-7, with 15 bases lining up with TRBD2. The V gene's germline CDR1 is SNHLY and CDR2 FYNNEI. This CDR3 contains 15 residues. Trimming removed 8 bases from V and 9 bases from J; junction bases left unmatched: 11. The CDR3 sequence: CASGIGLAGGLRQYF. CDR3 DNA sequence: TGTGCCAGCGGAATCGGACTAGCGGGAGGGCTACGGCAGTACTTC.

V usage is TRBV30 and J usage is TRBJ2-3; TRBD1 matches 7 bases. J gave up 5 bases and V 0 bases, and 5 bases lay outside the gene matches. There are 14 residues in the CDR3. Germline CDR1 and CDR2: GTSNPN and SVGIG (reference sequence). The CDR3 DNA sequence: TGTGCCTGGAGTGTGAAGGGGGCCAGAGATACGCAGTATTTT. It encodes CAWSVKGARDTQYF.

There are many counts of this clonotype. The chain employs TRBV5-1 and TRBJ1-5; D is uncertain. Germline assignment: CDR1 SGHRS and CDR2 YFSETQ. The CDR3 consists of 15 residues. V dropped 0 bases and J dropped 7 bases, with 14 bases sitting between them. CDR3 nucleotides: TGCGCCAGCAGCTTGGACCCATCATACAAACAGCCCCAGCATTTT. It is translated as CASSLDPSYKQPQHF.

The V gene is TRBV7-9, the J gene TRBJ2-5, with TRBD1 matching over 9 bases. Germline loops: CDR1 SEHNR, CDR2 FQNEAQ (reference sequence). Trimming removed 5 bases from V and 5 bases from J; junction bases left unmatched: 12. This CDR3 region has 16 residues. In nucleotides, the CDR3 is TGTGCCAGCAGCCTTCTATTGGACAGGGGACGTGAGACCCAGTACTTC. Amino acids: CASSLLLDRGRETQYF. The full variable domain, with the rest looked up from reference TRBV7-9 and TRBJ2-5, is DTGVSQNPRHKITKRGQNVTFRCDPISEHNRLYWYRQTLGQGPEFLTYFQNEAQLEKSRLLSDRFSAERPKGSFSTLEIQRTEQGDSAMYLCASSLLLDRGRETQYFGPGTRLLVL.

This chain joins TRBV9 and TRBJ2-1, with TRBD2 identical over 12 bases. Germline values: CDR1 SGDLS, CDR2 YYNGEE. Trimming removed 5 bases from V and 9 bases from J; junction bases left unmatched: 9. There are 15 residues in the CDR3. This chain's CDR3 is CASSGGTSGFGEQFF. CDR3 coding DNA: TGTGCCAGCAGTGGAGGGACTAGCGGGTTCGGTGAGCAGTTCTTC.

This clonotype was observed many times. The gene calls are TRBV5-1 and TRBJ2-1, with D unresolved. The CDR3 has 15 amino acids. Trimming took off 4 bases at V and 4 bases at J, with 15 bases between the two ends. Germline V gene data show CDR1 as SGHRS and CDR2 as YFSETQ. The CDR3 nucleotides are TGCGCCAGCAGCCCGGGCCCGGGCCAGTACAATGAGCAGTTCTTC. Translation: CASSPGPGQYNEQFF. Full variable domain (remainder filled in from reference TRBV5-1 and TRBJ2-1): KAGVTQTPRYLIKTRGQQVTLSCSPISGHRSVSWYQQTPGQGLQFLFEYFSETQRNKGNFPGRFSGRQFSNSRSEMNVSTLELGDSALYLCASSPGPGQYNEQFFGPGTRLTVL.

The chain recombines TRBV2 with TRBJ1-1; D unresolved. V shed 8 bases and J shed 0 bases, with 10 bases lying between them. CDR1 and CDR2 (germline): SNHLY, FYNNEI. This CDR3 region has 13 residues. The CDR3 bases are TGTGCCAGCTTTCTACAAATGAACACTGAAGCTTTCTTT. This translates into CASFLQMNTEAFF. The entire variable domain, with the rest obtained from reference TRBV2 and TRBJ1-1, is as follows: EPEVTQTPSHQVTQMGQEVILRCVPISNHLYFYWYRQILGQKVEFLVSFYNNEISEKSEIFDDQFSVERPDGSNFTLKIRSTKLEDSAMYFCASFLQMNTEAFFGQGTRLTVV.

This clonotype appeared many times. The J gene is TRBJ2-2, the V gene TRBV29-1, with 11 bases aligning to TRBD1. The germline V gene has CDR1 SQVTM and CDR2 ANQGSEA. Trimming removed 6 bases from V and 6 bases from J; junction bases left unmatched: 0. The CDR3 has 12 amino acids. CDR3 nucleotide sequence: TGCAGCGTGGGACAGGGGGCCGGGGAGCTGTTTTTT. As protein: CSVGQGAGELFF.

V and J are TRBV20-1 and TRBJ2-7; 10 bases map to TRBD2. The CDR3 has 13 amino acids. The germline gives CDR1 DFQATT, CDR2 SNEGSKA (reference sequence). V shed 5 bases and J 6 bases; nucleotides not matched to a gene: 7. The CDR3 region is CSARLAGVFEQYF. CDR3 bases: TGCAGTGCTCGTCTAGCGGGAGTATTCGAGCAGTACTTC.

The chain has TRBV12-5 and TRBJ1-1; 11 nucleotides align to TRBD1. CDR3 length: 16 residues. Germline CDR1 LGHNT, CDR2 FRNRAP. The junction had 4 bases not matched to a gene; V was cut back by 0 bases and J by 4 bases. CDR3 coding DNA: TGTGCTAGTGGTTTGGTGATTGGGACAGGGGGCACTGAAGCTTTCTTT. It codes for CASGLVIGTGGTEAFF.

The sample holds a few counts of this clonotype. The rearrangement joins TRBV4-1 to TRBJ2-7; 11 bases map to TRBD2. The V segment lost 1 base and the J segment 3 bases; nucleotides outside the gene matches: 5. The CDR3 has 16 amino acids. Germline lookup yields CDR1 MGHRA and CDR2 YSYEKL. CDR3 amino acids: CASSQGPSGRSYEQYF. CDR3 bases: TGCGCCAGCAGCCAAGGCCCTAGCGGGAGGAGCTACGAGCAGTACTTC.

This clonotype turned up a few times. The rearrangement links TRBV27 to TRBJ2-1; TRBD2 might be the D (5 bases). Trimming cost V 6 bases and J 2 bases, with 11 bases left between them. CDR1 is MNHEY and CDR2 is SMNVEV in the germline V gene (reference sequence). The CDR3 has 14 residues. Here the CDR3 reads CASRPGIPYNEQFF. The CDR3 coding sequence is TGTGCCAGCAGACCGGGGATCCCCTACAATGAGCAGTTCTTC.